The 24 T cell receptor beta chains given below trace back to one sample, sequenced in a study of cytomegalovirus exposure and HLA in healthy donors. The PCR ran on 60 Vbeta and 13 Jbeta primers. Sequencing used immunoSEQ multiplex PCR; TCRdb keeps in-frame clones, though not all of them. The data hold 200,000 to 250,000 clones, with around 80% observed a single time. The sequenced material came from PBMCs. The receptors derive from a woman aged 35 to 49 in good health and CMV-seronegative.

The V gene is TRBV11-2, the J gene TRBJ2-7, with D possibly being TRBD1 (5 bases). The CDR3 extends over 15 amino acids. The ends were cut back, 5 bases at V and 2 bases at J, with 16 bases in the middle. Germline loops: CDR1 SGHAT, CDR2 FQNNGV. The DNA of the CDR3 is TGTGCCAGCAGCCGACTCCGGGCAGGGCCCTACGAGCAGTACTTC. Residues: CASSRLRAGPYEQYF.

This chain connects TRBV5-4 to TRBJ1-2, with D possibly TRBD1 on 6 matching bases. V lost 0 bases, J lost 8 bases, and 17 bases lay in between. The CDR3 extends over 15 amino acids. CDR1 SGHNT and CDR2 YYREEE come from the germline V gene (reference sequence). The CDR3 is CASSLALRGAFGYTF. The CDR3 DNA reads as TGTGCCAGCAGCTTGGCCCTTCGGGGGGCTTTCGGCTACACCTTC.

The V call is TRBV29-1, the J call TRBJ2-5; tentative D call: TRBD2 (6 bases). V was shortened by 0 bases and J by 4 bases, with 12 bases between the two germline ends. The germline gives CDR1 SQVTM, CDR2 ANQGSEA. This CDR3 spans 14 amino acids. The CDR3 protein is CSVEDTGGVETQYF. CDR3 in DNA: TGCAGCGTTGAAGATACAGGCGGGGTAGAGACCCAGTACTTC.

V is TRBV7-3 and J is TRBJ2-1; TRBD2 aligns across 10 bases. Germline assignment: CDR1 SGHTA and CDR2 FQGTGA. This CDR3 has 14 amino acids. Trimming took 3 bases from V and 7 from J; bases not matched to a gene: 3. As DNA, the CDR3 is TGTGCCAGCAGCTTCTCTAGCGGGGGAAATGAGCAGTTCTTC. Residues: CASSFSSGGNEQFF.

The CDR3 nucleotides are TGTGCCAGCAGCTTCCCCGACAGGGTGTCCTACGAGCAGTACTTC. It codes for CASSFPDRVSYEQYF. The chain couples TRBV7-9 to TRBJ2-7; the match to TRBD1 covers 7 bases. The trim removed 3 bases at V and 1 base at J, leaving 6 bases unmatched. The CDR3 contains 15 residues. Germline V lookup: CDR1 SEHNR, CDR2 FQNEAQ (reference sequence). The whole variable domain, remainder taken from reference TRBV7-9 and TRBJ2-7, is DTGVSQNPRHKITKRGQNVTFRCDPISEHNRLYWYRQTLGQGPEFLTYFQNEAQLEKSRLLSDRFSAERPKGSFSTLEIQRTEQGDSAMYLCASSFPDRVSYEQYFGPGTRLTVT.

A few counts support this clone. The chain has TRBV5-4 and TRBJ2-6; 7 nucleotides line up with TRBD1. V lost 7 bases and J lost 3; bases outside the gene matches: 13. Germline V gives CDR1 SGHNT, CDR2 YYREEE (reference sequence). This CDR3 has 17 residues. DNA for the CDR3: TGTGCCAGCCGCGGACAGGTCTCTGGGAGTGGGGCCAACGTCCTGACTTTC. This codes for CASRGQVSGSGANVLTF.

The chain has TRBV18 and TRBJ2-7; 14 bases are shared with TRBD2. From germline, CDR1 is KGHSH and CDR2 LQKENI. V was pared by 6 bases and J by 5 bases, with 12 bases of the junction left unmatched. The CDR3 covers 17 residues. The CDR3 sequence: CASSPGTSGGLRDEQYF. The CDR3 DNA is TGTGCCAGCTCCCCCGGGACTAGCGGGGGCCTTAGGGACGAGCAGTACTTC. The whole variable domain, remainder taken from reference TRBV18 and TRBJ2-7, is NAGVMQNPRHLVRRRGQEARLRCSPMKGHSHVYWYRQLPEEGLKFMVYLQKENIIDESGMPKERFSAEFPKEGPSILRIQQVVRGDSAAYFCASSPGTSGGLRDEQYFGPGTRLTVT.

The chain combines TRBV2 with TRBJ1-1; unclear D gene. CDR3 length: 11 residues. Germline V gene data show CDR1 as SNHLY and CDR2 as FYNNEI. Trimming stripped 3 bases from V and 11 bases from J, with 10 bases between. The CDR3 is CASSDPFPAFF. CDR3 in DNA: TGTGCCAGCAGTGACCCGTTCCCCGCTTTCTTT. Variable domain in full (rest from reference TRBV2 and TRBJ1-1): EPEVTQTPSHQVTQMGQEVILRCVPISNHLYFYWYRQILGQKVEFLVSFYNNEISEKSEIFDDQFSVERPDGSNFTLKIRSTKLEDSAMYFCASSDPFPAFFGQGTRLTVV.

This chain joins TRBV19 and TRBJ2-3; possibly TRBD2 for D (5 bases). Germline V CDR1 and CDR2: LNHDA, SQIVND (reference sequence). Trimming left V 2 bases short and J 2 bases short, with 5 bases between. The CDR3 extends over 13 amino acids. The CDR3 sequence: CASSILATDTQYF. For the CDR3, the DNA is TGTGCCAGTAGTATACTAGCCACAGATACGCAGTATTTT.

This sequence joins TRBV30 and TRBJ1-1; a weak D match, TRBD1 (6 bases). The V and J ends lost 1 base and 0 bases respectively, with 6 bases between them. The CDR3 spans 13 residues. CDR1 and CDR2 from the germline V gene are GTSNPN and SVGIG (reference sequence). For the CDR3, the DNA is TGTGCCTGGAGTGGACAGGTGAACACTGAAGCTTTCTTT. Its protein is CAWSGQVNTEAFF.

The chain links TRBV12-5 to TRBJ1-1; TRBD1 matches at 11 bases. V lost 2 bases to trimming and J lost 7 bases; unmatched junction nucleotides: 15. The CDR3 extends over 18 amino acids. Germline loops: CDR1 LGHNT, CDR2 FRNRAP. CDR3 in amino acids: CASGLRISRDRGENEAFF. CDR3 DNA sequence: TGTGCTAGTGGTTTGAGAATCTCCCGGGACAGGGGGGAGAATGAAGCTTTCTTT.

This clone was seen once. CDR3: CASSLEGIRSTNEKLFF. In DNA, the CDR3 is TGTGCCAGCAGCTTGGAGGGGATCCGATCAACTAATGAAAAACTGTTTTTT. This sequence joins TRBV5-5 and TRBJ1-4; a possible D gene is TRBD1 (5 bases). Trimming stripped 0 bases from V and 0 bases from J, with 12 bases between. This CDR3 has 17 residues. CDR1 and CDR2 from the germline V gene are SGHKS and YYEKEE (reference sequence).

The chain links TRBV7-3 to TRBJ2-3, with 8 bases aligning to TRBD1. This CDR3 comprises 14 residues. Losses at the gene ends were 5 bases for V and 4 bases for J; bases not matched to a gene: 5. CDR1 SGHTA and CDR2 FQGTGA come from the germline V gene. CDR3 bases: TGTGCCAGCAGCGGACAGGGATTTCCAGATACGCAGTATTTT. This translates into CASSGQGFPDTQYF.

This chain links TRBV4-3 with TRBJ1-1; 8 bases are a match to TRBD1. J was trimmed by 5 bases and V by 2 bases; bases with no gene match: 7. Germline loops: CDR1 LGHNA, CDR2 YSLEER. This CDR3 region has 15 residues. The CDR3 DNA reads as TGCGCCAGCAGCCAAACCGGACAGGGTGGGACTGAAGCTTTCTTT. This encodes CASSQTGQGGTEAFF.

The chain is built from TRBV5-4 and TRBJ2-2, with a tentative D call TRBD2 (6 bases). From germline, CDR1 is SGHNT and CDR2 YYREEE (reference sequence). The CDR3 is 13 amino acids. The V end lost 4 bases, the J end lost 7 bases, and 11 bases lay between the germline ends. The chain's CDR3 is CASSRESGGELFF. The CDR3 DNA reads TGTGCCAGCAGCCGGGAGTCCGGCGGGGAGCTGTTTTTT.

CDR3 nucleotide sequence: TGTGCCAGCAGTTTCGGACAGGGGGCGCGGGTAGCTTTCTTT. Translated: CASSFGQGARVAFF. The rearrangement links TRBV27 to TRBJ1-1, with TRBD1 identical over 11 bases. J lost 10 bases, V lost 3 bases, and 7 bases had no gene match. The CDR3 has 14 residues. CDR1 is MNHEY, CDR2 SMNVEV, per germline (reference sequence).

The CDR3 DNA reads TGTGCCAGCAGCCCAGGCGCGGGAACATACTATGGCTACACCTTC. It is translated as CASSPGAGTYYGYTF. The chain combines TRBV4-2 with TRBJ1-2; D ambiguous. CDR1 and CDR2 from the germline V gene are LGHNA and YNFKEQ. V was clipped by 4 bases and J by 3 bases, with 15 bases between them. The CDR3 totals 15 residues.

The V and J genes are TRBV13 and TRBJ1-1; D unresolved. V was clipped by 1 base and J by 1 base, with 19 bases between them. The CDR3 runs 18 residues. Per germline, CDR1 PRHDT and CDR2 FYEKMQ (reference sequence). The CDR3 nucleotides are TGTGCCAGCAGCTTAGAAGCGAGGTTTGGTGAATCGAACACTGAAGCTTTCTTT. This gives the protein CASSLEARFGESNTEAFF.

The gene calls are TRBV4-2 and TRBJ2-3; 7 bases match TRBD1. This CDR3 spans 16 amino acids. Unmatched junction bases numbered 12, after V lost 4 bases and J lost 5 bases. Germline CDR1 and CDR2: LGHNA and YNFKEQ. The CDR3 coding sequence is TGTGCCAGCAGCCCTACAGGGGCGCATGGCGAAGATACGCAGTATTTT. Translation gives CASSPTGAHGEDTQYF.

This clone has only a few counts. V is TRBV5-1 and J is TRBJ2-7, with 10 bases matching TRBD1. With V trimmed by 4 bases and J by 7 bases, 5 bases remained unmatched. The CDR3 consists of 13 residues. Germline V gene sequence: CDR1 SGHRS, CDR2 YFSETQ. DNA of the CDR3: TGCGCCAGCAGCATCCTGGACAGGGGGGAGCAGTACTTC. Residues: CASSILDRGEQYF.

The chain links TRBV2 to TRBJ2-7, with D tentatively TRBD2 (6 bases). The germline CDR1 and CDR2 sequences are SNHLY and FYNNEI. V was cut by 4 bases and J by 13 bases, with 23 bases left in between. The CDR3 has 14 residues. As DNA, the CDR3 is TGTGCCAGCAGTGTAAATCGGGACTCCCTCCAGCGATACTTC. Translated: CASSVNRDSLQRYF.

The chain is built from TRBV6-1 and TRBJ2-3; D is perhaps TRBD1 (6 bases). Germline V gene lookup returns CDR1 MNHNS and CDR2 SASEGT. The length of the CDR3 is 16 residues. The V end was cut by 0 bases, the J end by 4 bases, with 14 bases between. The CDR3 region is CASSEARARGSDTQYF. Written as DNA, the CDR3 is TGTGCCAGCAGTGAAGCGAGGGCCAGGGGCTCAGATACGCAGTATTTT.

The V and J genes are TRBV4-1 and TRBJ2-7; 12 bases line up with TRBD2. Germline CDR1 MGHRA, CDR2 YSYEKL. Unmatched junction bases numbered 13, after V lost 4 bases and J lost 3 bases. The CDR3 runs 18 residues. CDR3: CASSLRGLAGGFVYEQYF. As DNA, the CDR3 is TGCGCCAGCAGCCTAAGAGGGCTAGCGGGGGGGTTTGTCTACGAGCAGTACTTC.

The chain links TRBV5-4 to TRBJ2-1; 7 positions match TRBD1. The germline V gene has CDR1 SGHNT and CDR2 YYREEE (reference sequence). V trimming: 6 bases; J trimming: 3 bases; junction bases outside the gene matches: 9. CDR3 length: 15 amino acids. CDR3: CASTKGTALYNEQFF. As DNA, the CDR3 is TGTGCCAGCACCAAAGGGACAGCCCTCTACAATGAGCAGTTCTTC.